Reported below is one T cell receptor (beta chain). The sample holds a few counts of this clonotype. This receptor's antigen is unknown. No quality values exist for individual bases; no much larger clone is one base distant. The data derive from a study of T-cell reconstitution after alpha-beta-depleted transplantation in children (TCRdb year 2016). Background for the entire study: Using TCR repertoire profiling, the study quantitatively followed how T-cell immune reconstitution unfolded in children after TCRalphabeta/CD19-depleted allogeneic hematopoietic cell transplantation.

This specimen's treatment or condition label, interpreted: allogeneic hematopoietic cell transplantation with graft depleted of TCRalphabeta T cells and CD19 B cells. The children who served as transplant recipients had been given grafts of TCRalphabeta/CD19-depleted allogeneic hematopoietic cells. The library was made by PCR. Sequencing relied on an Illumina HiSeq 2500. Molecular barcoding was employed in the preparation of TCR libraries, with unique molecular identifiers being used to normalize TCRbeta repertoire quantification. The public reads were reprocessed in TCRdb via fastp at Q25 and MiXCR, keeping in-frame beta chains. Each CDR3 protein appears once, grouped with its most common genes and DNA. The sample has around 800,000 distinct CDR3 sequences on record, less than 20% of them singletons. The leading ten clones occupy around 5% of the sample. What the study reported, not specific to this receptor: Over the following months the frequencies of hyperexpanded clones went down, and after one year T-cell counts and TCRbeta diversity were mostly credited to newly produced T cells. The high TCRbeta diversity at day 60 in some patients was ascribed to recipient T cells and intrathymic progenitors that had survived conditioning. About two months after transplant, the apparently early recovery of alphabetaT-cell counts reportedly depended on just several hundred clones that had expanded rapidly and came from non-depleted graft cells.

V loses 3 bases at its end and J loses 0 bases; junction bases beyond the gene matches: 8. Looking up the germline V gene yields CDR1 WSHSY and CDR2 SAAADI. The CDR3 numbers 19 residues from cysteine through phenylalanine. The only DNA kept is the CDR3, 57 bases in frame from the first base. The chain was built from TRBV10-2 and TRBJ2-3, and TRBD2 matches 14 of the central bases. The input for sequencing was PBMCs, mostly from graft donor cells, taken 360 days after TCRalphabeta/CD19-depleted stem cell transplant. This sequence originates from a male patient younger than 18 who had a stem cell transplant for acute lymphoblastic leukemia, so the T cells may come from the graft donor. The DNA sequence follows: TGCGCCAGCAGTGATCTCTTGACTAGCGGGAGGGAGAGCACAGATACGCAGTATTTT. Protein translation: CASSDLLTSGRESTDTQYF.